The clone carrying this TCR beta chain was counted a few times. No antigen is known for it. Between the trimmed V and J ends, which lost 0 bases and 3 bases, there was a span of 6 bases. CDR3 size: 14 residues. CDR1 and CDR2 (germline): SGHRS, YFSETQ. Sequencing used immunoSEQ multiplex PCR; TCRdb keeps in-frame clones, though not all of them. Among around 67,000 clones listed, approximately 80% were seen once. These data belong to a study of T cell responses to AZD1222 COVID-19 vaccine. Points from the study as a whole: Donors skewed white British and female; clonal diversity was possibly underestimated. Reports say nearly half of spike-specific TCRs go after unmutated variant regions.

The chain employs TRBV5-1 and TRBJ1-4; D gene ambiguous. This sample comprised peripheral blood, obtained on day 0 of AZD1222 vaccination. The receptor's source is an adult in good health. DNA for the CDR3: TGCGCCAGCAGCTTGGGGGGTTCTAATGAAAAACTGTTTTTT. Amino acids: CASSLGGSNEKLFF.